This T cell receptor beta chain was obtained from a study of T cell repertoires in cytomegalovirus infection. Study in general: It can be stated that public TCR beta signatures indicated CMV infection as well as a matching HLA type.

TCRdb re-called the reads with MiXCR, one entry per CDR3 protein. The sample has 650,000 to 900,000 distinct CDR3 sequences, approximately 32% seen once. This clonotype was detected a few times. Its antigen is undetermined. This CDR3 contains 17 residues. Trimming took off 4 bases at V and 0 bases at J, with 19 bases between the two ends. Germline assignment: CDR1 SGHDT and CDR2 YYEEEE. The chain recombines TRBV5-6 with TRBJ1-1; tentatively, D is TRBD1 (6 bases). Specimen: cultured CD8+ T cells from PBMCs, collected from culture after CMV antigen stimulation. The source is a human donor in good health (CMV status not recorded). Some clones in this sample may be carry-over from other donors' samples. The CDR3 loop is CASSTGGGWVMNTEAFF. CDR3 coding DNA: TGTGCCAGCAGCACGGGAGGGGGTTGGGTGATGAACACTGAAGCTTTCTTT.